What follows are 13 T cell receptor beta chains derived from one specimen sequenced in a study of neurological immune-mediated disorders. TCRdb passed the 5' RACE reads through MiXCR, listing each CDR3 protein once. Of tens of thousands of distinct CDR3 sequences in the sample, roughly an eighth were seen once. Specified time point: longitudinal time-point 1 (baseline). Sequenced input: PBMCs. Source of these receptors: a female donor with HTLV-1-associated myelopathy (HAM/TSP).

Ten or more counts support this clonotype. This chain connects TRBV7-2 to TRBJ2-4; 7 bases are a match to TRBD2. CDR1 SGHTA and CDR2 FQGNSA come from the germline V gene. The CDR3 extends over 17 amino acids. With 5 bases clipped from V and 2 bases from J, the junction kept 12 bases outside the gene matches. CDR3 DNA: TGTGCCAGCAGCCTCCCCAAGCGGGATGAGTCCAAAAACATTCAGTACTTC. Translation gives CASSLPKRDESKNIQYF.

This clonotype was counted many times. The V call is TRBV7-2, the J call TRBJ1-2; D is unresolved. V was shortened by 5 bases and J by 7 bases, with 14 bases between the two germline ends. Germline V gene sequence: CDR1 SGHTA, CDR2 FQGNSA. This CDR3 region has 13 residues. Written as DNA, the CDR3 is TGTGCCAGCAGCCCCCCCCGGGTCGGTGGCTACACCTTC. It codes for CASSPPRVGGYTF.

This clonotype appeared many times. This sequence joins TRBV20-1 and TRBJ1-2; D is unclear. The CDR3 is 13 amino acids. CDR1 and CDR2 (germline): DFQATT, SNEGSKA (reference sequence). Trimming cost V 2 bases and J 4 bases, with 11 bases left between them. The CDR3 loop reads CSARLQVLYGYTF. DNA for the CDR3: TGCAGTGCTAGACTCCAGGTGCTCTATGGCTACACCTTC.

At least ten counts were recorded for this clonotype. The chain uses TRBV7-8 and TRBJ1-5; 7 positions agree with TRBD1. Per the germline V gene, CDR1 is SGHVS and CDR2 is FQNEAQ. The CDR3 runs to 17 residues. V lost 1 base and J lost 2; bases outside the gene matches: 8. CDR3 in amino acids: CASSLGGGTVGNQPQHF. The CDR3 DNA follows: TGTGCCAGCAGCTTAGGGGGGGGGACAGTAGGCAATCAGCCCCAGCATTTT. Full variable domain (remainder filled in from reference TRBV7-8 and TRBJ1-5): GAGVSQSPRYKVAKRGQDVALRCDPISGHVSLFWYQQALGQGPEFLTYFQNEAQLDKSGLPSDRFFAERPEGSVSTLKIQRTQQEDSAVYLCASSLGGGTVGNQPQHFGDGTRLSIL.

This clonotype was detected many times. The CDR3 DNA reads TGCAGCGCCAAGGCGGCAGAGATGCAAGAGACCCAGTACTTC. It translates to CSAKAAEMQETQYF. The chain recombines TRBV29-1 with TRBJ2-5; D unclear. Trimming removed 7 bases at V and 2 bases at J, with 17 bases between. The V gene's germline CDR1 is SQVTM and CDR2 ANQGSEA. This CDR3 has 14 amino acids.

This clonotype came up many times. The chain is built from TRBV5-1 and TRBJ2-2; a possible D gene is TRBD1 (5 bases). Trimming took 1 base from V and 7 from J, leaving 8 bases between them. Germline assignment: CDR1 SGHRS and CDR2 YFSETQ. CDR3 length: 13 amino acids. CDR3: CASSLQGHGELFF. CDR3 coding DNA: TGCGCCAGCAGCTTGCAGGGTCACGGGGAGCTGTTTTTT.

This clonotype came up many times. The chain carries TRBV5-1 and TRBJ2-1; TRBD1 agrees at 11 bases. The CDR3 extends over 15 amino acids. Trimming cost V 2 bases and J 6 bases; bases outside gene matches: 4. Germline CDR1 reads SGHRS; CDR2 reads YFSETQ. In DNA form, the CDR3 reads TGCGCCAGCAGCTTAGGGACAGGGGGTGGCAATGAGCAGTTCTTC. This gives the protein CASSLGTGGGNEQFF.

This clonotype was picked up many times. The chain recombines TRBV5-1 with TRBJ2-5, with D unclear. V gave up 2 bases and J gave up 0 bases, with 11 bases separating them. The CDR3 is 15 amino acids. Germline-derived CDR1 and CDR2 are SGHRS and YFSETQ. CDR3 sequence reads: CASSFSAQNQETQYF. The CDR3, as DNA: TGCGCCAGCAGCTTCTCAGCCCAGAACCAAGAGACCCAGTACTTC.

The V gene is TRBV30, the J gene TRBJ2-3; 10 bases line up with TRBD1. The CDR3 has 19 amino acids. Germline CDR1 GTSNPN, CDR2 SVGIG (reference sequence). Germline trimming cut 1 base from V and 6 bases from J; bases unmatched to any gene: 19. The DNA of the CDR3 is TGTGCCTGGAGTGACTGGGGACAGGGGACCCCCTCCACAGGGGATACGCAGTATTTT. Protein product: CAWSDWGQGTPSTGDTQYF. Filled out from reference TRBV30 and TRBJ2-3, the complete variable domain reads SQTIHQWPATLVQPVGSPLSLECTVEGTSNPNLYWYRQAAGRGLQLLFYSVGIGQISSEVPQNLSASRPQDRQFILSSKKLLLSDSGFYLCAWSDWGQGTPSTGDTQYFGPGTRLTVL.

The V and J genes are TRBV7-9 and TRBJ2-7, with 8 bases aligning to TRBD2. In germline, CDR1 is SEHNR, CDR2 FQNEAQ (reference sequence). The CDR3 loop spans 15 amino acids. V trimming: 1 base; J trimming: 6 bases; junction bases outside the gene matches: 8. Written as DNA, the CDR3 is TGTGCCAGCAGCTTAGGGCGGGGGGCGGCTCGCGAGCAGTACTTC. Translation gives CASSLGRGAAREQYF.

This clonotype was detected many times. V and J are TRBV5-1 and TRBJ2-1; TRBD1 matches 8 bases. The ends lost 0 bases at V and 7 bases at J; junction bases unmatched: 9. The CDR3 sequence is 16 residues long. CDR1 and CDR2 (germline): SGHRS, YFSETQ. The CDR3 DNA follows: TGCGCCAGCAGCTTGGGTCCGGGACAGGTTTCAAATGAGCAGTTCTTC. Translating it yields CASSLGPGQVSNEQFF.

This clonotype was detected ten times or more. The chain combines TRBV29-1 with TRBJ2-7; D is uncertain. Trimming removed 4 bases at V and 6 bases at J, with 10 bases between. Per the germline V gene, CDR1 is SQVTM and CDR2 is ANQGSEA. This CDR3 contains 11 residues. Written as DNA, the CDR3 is TGCAGCGTTGGTACAGCCTCCGAGCAGTACTTC. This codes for CSVGTASEQYF.

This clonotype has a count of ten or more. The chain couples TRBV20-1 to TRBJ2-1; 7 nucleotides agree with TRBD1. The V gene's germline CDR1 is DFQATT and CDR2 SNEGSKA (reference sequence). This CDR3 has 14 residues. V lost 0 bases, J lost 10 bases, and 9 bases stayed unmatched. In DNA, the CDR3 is TGCAGTGCTAGAGATGGGAAGGGGGCTCGAGAGCAGTTCTTC. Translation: CSARDGKGAREQFF.